One sample yielded the 6 T cell receptor beta chains listed below, sequenced in a study of cytotoxic CD8 clonotypes in ibrutinib-treated CLL. Sequencing was performed with immunoSEQ multiplex PCR; in TCRdb, only in-frame clones are kept and a portion is missing. This sample has some 300,000 clones, with 80% found just once. The specimen was PBMCs, collected before ibrutinib treatment. These receptors were obtained from a human donor with chronic lymphocytic leukemia.

This clone showed up just a few times. This chain joins TRBV2 and TRBJ2-7; D call uncertain. The CDR3 contains 14 residues. Trimming left V 4 bases short and J 3 bases short, with 13 bases between. Germline V lookup: CDR1 SNHLY, CDR2 FYNNEI. Here the CDR3 reads CASSVALEDYEQYF. The CDR3 DNA reads as TGTGCCAGCAGTGTGGCTCTGGAAGACTACGAGCAGTACTTC. Full variable domain (outside the CDR3, taken from reference TRBV2 and TRBJ2-7): EPEVTQTPSHQVTQMGQEVILRCVPISNHLYFYWYRQILGQKVEFLVSFYNNEISEKSEIFDDQFSVERPDGSNFTLKIRSTKLEDSAMYFCASSVALEDYEQYFGPGTRLTVT.

The chain uses TRBV25-1 and TRBJ2-1, with TRBD2 identical over 7 bases. The CDR3 contains 13 residues. From germline, CDR1 is MGHDK and CDR2 SYGVNS. J gave up 1 base and V 6 bases, and 0 bases lay outside the gene matches. The CDR3 loop is CASRGGSYNEQFF. The CDR3 DNA reads as TGTGCCAGCAGGGGGGGGTCCTACAATGAGCAGTTCTTC. Drawing the rest from reference TRBV25-1 and TRBJ2-1, the complete variable domain is EADIYQTPRYLVIGTGKKITLECSQTMGHDKMYWYQQDPGMELHLIHYSYGVNSTEKGDLSSESTVSRIRTEHFPLTLESARPSHTSQYLCASRGGSYNEQFFGPGTRLTVL.

This chain links TRBV7-2 with TRBJ1-1; 8 nucleotides match TRBD1. Unmatched junction bases numbered 6, after V lost 3 bases and J lost 6 bases. Germline values: CDR1 SGHTA, CDR2 FQGNSA. The CDR3 is 14 amino acids. Here the CDR3 DNA reads TGTGCCAGCAGCTTGGCAGGGGGCGCATCTGAAGCTTTCTTT. Translated, it gives CASSLAGGASEAFF.

The chain links TRBV6-1 to TRBJ2-7; possibly TRBD1 for D (5 bases). The V end was cut by 2 bases, the J end by 2 bases, with 10 bases between. This CDR3 is built from 14 residues. The germline V gene has CDR1 MNHNS and CDR2 SASEGT. The CDR3: CASSEYAGPYEQYF. Written as DNA, the CDR3 is TGTGCCAGCAGTGAATATGCAGGGCCCTACGAGCAGTACTTC.

The V and J genes are TRBV5-6 and TRBJ2-2; D uncertain. CDR1 and CDR2 (germline): SGHDT, YYEEEE. The CDR3 totals 16 residues. Trimming pared 2 bases from V and 0 bases from J, leaving 11 bases between. The CDR3 DNA reads as TGTGCCAGCAGCTTCCCCAGCCACGCGAACACCGGGGAGCTGTTTTTT. Its translation is CASSFPSHANTGELFF.

The gene calls are TRBV30 and TRBJ1-2; D is unclear. The CDR3 extends over 13 amino acids. Per the germline V gene, CDR1 is GTSNPN and CDR2 is SVGIG (reference sequence). Deletions cut 7 bases from V and 2 bases from J, with 14 bases between. CDR3 amino acids: CAYDRGINYGYTF. CDR3 bases: TGTGCCTACGATCGCGGGATCAACTATGGCTACACCTTC.